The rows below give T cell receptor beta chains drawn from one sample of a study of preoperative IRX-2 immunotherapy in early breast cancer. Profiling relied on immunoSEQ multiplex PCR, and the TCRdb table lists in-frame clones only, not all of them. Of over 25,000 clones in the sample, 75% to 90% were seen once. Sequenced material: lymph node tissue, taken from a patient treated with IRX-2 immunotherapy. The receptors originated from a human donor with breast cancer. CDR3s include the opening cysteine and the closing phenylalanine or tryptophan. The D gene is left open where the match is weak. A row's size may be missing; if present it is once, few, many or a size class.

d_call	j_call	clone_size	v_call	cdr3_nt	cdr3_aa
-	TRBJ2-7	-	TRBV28	TGTGCCACAAGTAGACTCTCAAGGTCGAACGAGCAGTACTTC	CATSRLSRSNEQYF
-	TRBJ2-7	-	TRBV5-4	TGTGCCAGCAGCTTAGAAAGGGACCACGAGCAGTACTTC	CASSLERDHEQYF
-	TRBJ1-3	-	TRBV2	TGTGCCAGCATCACCGAGCCAGGAAACACCATATATTTT	CASITEPGNTIYF
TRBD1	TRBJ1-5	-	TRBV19	TGTGCCAGTAGTATAGATCTATCCGGGACAGTGAATCAGCCCCAGCATTTT	CASSIDLSGTVNQPQHF
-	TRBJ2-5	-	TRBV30	TGTGCCTGGAGTTTCGAGAGAGCAACGGGGACCCAGTACTTC	CAWSFERATGTQYF
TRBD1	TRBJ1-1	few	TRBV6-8	TGTGCCAGCAGTCCCCGACAGGGTATCACTGAAGCTTTCTTT	CASSPRQGITEAFF
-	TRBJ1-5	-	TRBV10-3	TGTGCCATCAGTGAGTCGGGTGGCTGGGCCCAGCATTTT	CAISESGGWAQHF
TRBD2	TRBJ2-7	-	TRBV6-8	TGTGCCAGCAGTCCCGGGACTAGCGGGGCCCCGCAGTACTTC	CASSPGTSGAPQYF
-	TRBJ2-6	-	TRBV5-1	TGCGCCAGCACCGTGAGAAGGAGCTCTGGGGCCAACGTCCTGACTTTC	CASTVRRSSGANVLTF
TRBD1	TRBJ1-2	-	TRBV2	TGTGCCAGGGGGGGACAGGAGATAATATATGGCTACACCTTC	CARGGQEIIYGYTF